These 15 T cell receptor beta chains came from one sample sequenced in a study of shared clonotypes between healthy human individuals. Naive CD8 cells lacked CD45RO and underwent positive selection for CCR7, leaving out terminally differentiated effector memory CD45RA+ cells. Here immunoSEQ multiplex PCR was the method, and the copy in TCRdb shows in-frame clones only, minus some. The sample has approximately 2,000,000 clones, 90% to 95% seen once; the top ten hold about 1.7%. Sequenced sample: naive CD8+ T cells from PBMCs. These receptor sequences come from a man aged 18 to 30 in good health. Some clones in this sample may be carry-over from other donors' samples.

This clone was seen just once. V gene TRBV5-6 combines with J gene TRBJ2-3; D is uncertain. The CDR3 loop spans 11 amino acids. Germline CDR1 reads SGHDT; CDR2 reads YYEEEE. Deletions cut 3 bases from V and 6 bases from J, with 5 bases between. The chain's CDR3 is CASSSGDTQYF. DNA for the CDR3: TGTGCCAGCAGCTCAGGTGATACGCAGTATTTT.

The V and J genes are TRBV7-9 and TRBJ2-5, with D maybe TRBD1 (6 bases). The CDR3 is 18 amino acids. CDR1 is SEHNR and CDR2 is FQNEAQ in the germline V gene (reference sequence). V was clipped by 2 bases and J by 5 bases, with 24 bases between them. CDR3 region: CASSLIYSGQGIRETQYF. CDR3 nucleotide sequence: TGTGCCAGCAGCTTAATTTATTCGGGGCAGGGGATTAGGGAGACCCAGTACTTC.

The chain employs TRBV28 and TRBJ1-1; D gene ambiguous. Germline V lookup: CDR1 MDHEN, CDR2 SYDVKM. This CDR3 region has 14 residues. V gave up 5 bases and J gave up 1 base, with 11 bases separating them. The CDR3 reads CASSIWSPNTEAFF. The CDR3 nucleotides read TGTGCCAGCAGTATTTGGAGCCCGAACACTGAAGCTTTCTTT.

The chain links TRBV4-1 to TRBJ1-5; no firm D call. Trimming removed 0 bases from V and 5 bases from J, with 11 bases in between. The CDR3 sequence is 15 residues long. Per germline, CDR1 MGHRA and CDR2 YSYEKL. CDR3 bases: TGCGCCAGCAGCCAAGACGGAAGTTGGGATCAGCCCCAGCATTTT. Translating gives CASSQDGSWDQPQHF.

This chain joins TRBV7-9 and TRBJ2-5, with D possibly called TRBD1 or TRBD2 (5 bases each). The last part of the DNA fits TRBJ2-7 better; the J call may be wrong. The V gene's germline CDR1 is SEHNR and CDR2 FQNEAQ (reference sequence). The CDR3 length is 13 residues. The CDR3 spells CASSSRDGYEQYF. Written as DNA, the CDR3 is TGTGCCAGCAGCTCCCGGGACGGGTACGAGCAGTACTTC.

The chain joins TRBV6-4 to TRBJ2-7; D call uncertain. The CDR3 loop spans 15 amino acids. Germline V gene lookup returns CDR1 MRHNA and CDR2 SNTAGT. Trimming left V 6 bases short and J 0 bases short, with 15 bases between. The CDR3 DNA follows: TGTGCCAGCAGCGACGGGCAGCGAAGCTCCTACGAGCAGTACTTC. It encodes CASSDGQRSSYEQYF.

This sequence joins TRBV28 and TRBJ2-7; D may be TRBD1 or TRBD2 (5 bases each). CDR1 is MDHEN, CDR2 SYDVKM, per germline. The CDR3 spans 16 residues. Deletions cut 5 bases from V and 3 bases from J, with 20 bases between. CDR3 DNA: TGTGCCAGCAGTCCAACGCCGGGACGGCGCCTCTACGAGCAGTACTTC. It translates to CASSPTPGRRLYEQYF.

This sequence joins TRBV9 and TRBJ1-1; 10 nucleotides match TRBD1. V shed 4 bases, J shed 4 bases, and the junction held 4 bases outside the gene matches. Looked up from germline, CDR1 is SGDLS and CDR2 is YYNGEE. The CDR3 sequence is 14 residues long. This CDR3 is CASSLGQGITEAFF. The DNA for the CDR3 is TGTGCCAGCAGCTTGGGACAGGGGATCACTGAAGCTTTCTTT.

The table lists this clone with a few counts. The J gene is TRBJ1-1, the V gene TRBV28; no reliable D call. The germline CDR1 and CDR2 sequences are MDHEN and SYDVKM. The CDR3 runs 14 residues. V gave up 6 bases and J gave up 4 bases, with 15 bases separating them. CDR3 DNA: TGTGCCAGCAGCTTCAAGTGGGTGGCCACTGAAGCTTTCTTT. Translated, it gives CASSFKWVATEAFF.

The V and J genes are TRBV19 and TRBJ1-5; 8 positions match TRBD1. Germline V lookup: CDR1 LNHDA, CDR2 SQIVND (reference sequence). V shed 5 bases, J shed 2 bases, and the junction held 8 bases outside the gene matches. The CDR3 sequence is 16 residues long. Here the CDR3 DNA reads TGTGCCAGTAGTCCTGACAGGGGCTGGGGCAATCAGCCCCAGCATTTT. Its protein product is CASSPDRGWGNQPQHF.

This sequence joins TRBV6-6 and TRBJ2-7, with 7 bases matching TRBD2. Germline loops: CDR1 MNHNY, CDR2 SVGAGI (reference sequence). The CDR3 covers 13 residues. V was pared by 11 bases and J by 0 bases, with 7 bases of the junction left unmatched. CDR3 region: CAGRSGPSYEQYF. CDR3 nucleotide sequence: TGTGCCGGACGTAGCGGGCCCTCCTACGAGCAGTACTTC.

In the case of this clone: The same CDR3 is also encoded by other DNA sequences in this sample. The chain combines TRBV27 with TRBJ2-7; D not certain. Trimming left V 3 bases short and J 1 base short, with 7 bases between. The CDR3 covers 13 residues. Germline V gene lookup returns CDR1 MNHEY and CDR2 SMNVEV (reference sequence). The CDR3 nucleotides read TGTGCCAGCAGTTTCTCCACTTCCTACGAGCAGTACTTC. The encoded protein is CASSFSTSYEQYF.

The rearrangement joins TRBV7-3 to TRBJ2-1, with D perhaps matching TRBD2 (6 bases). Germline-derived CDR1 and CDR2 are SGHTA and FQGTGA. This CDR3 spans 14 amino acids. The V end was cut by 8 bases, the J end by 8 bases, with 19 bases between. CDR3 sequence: CASGLSPTGDEQFF. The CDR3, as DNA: TGTGCCAGCGGACTAAGTCCGACTGGGGATGAGCAGTTCTTC.

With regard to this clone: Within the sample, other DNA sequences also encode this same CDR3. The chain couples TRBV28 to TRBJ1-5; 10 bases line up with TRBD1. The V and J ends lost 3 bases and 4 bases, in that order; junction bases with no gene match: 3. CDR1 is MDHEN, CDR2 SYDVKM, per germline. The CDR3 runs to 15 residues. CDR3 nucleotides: TGTGCCAGCAGTTTTGGGACAGGGGTAAATCAGCCCCAGCATTTT. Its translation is CASSFGTGVNQPQHF.

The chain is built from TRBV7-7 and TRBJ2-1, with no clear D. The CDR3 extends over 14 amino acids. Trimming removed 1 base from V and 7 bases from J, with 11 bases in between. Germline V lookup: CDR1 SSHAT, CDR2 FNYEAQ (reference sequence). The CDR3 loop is CASSLVPGLNEQFF. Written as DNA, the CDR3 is TGTGCCAGCAGCTTAGTACCGGGCTTGAATGAGCAGTTCTTC.